The entry that follows covers one T cell receptor beta chain sequence. Its matching antigen is unknown. This sample was included in a study of post-analysis software for immune sequencing data. Study-wide context: The courses of disease that were included comprised relapsing-remitting, secondary progressive and progressive-relapsing multiple sclerosis. Study findings and constraints: F measure grouped same-batch samples tightly together. Patients showed TRBV5-6, TRBV5-1 and TRBV20-1 among roughly 5 TRBV segments more frequent than in controls. Significantly lower normalized Chao1 diversity was seen in multiple sclerosis patients than in controls.

Unique molecular identifiers were present in the TCR beta cDNA libraries. TCRdb reanalysed the PCR reads using MiXCR and keeps one entry per CDR3 protein. The data hold hundreds of thousands of distinct CDR3 sequences, with roughly 27% observed a single time. The germline V gene has CDR1 SNHLY and CDR2 FYNNEI. The CDR3 runs to 13 residues. This chain uses TRBV2 with TRBJ2-5; D not certain. The DNA end lines up better with TRBJ2-7; the J call may be wrong. Sequences were obtained from blood. The sequence derives from a girl aged 5-17 years with multiple sclerosis. The CDR3 loop reads CASSDGPPNEQYF. In DNA form, the CDR3 reads TGTGCCAGCAGTGACGGACCCCCAAACGAGCAGTACTTC.